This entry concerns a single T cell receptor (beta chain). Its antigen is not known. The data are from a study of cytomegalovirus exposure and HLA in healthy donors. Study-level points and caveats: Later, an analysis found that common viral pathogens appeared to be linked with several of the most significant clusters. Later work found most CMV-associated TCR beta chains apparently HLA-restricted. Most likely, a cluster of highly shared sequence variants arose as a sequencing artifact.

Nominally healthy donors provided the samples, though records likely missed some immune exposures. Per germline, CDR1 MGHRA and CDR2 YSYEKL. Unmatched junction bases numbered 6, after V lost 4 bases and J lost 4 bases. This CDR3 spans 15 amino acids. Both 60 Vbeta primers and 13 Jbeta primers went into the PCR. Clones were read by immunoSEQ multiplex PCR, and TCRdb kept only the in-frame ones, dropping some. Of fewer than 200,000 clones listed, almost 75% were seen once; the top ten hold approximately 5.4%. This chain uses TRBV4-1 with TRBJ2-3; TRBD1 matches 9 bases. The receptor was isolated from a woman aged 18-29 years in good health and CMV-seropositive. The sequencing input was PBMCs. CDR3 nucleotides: TGCGCCAGCAGCCGACCGGGACAGGGCCCAGATACGCAGTATTTT. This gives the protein CASSRPGQGPDTQYF.